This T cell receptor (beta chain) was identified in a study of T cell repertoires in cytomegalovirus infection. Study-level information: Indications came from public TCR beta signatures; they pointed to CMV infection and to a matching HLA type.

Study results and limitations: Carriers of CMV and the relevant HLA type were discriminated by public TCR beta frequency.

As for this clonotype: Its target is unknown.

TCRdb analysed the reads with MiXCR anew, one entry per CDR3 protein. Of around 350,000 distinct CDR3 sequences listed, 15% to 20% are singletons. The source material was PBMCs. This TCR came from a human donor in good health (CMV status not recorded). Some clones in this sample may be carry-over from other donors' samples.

DNA for the CDR3: TGTGCCAGCAGCCCGATGACAGGAACTACCCTATACGAGCAGTACTTC. Translation gives CASSPMTGTTLYEQYF. This chain connects TRBV5-5 to TRBJ2-7, with a possible D match to TRBD1 (6 bases). The V gene lost 4 bases and the J gene lost 4 bases, with 21 bases spanning the gap. CDR3 size: 16 residues. Germline CDR1 reads SGHKS; CDR2 reads YYEKEE (reference sequence).